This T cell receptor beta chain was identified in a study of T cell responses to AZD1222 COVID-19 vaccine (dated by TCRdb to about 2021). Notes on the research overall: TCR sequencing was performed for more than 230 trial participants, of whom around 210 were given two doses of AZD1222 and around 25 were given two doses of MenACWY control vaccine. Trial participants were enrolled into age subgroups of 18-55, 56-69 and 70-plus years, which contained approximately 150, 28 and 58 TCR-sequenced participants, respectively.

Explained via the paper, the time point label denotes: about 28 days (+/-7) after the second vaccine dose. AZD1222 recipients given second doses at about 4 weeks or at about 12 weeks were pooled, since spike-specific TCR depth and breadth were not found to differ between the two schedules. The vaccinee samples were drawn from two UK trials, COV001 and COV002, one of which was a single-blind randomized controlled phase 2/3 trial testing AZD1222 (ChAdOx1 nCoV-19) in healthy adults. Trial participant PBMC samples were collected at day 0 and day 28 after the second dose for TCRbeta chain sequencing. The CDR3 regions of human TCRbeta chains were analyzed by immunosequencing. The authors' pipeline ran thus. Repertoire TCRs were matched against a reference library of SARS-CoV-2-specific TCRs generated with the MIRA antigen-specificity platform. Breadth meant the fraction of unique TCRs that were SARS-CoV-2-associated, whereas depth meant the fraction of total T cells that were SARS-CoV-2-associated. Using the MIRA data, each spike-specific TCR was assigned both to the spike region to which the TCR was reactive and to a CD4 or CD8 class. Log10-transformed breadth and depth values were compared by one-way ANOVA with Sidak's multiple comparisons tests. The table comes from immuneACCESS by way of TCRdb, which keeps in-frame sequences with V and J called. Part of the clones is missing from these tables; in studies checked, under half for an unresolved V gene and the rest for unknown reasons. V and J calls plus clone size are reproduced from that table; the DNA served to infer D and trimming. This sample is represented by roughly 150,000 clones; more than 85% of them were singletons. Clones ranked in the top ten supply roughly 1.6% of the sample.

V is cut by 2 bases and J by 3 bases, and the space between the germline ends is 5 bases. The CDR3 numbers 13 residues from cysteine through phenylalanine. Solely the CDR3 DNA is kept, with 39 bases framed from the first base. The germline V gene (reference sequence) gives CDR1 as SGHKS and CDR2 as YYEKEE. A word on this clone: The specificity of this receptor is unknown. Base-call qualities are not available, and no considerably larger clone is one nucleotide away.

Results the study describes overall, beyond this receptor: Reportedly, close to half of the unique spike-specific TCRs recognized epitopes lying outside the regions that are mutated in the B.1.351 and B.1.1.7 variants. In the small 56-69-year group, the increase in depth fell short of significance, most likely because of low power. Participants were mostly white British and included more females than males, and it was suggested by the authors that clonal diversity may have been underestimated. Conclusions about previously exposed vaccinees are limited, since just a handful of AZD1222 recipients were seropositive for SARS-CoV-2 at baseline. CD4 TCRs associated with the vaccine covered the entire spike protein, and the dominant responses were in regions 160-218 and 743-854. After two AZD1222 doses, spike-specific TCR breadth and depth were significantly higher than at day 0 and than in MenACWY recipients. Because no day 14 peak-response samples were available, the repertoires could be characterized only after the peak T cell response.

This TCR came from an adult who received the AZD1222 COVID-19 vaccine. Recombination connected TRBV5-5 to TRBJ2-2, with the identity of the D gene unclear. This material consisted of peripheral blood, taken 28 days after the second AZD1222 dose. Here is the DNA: TGTGCCAGCAGCTTCCGGGACACCGGGGAGCTGTTTTTT. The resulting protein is CASSFRDTGELFF.